The rows below give T cell receptor beta chains drawn from one sample of a study of blood T cell repertoires in COVID-19. The table came from immunoSEQ multiplex PCR; TCRdb's copy has only in-frame clones and leaves some out. The data hold some 380,000 clones, with more than 75% observed a single time. The source material was peripheral blood. These receptors all come from a human donor with acute or convalescent COVID-19. The donor label of this sample is uncertain. CDR3s include the opening cysteine and the closing phenylalanine or tryptophan. A D gene is named only where the DNA matches it firmly. The size field is filled for only some rows; it gives once, few, many or a size class.

D,J,size,V,CDR3,DNA
TRBD2,TRBJ2-1,.,TRBV3-1/TRBV3-2,CASSQVLRGVNYNEQFF,TGTGCCAGCAGCCAAGTCTTGCGGGGGGTAAACTACAATGAGCAGTTCTTC
.,TRBJ1-2,few,TRBV9,CASSTRGAYGYTF,TGTGCCAGCAGCACCCGGGGTGCCTATGGCTACACCTTC
.,TRBJ1-1,.,TRBV18,CASSPFNRVPTPSNTEAFF,TGTGCCAGCTCACCATTTAACAGGGTTCCAACCCCCAGCAACACTGAAGCTTTCTTT
TRBD1,TRBJ1-6,few,TRBV2,CASITGDRGLGRRSYNSPLHF,TGTGCCAGCATCACGGGGGACAGGGGGCTCGGACGGCGCTCCTATAATTCACCCCTCCACTTT
.,TRBJ1-1,.,TRBV29-1,CSASRSVNTEAFF,TGCAGCGCTAGCCGATCGGTGAACACTGAAGCTTTCTTT
.,TRBJ2-2,.,TRBV27,CASSPWTPLPQELFF,TGTGCCAGCAGTCCCTGGACACCCTTGCCCCAAGAGCTGTTTTTT
.,TRBJ1-3,few,TRBV18,CASSPTRSGNTIYF,TGTGCCAGCTCACCCACCAGGTCTGGAAACACCATATATTTT
.,TRBJ1-5,.,TRBV5-6,CASSPSKRVVGDNQPQHF,TGTGCCAGCAGCCCGTCTAAACGTGTGGTTGGTGACAATCAGCCCCAGCATTTT
TRBD2,TRBJ2-1,.,TRBV7-8,CASSRGTGGSSYNEQFF,TGTGCCAGCAGCCGGGGTACGGGAGGGAGCTCCTACAATGAGCAGTTCTTC
.,TRBJ1-4,.,TRBV4-1,CASSQQGTNEKLFF,TGCGCCAGCAGCCAACAGGGAACTAATGAAAAACTGTTTTTT
.,TRBJ2-2,.,TRBV5-1,CASSKTLVELFF,TGCGCCAGCAGCAAGACACTGGTAGAGCTGTTTTTT